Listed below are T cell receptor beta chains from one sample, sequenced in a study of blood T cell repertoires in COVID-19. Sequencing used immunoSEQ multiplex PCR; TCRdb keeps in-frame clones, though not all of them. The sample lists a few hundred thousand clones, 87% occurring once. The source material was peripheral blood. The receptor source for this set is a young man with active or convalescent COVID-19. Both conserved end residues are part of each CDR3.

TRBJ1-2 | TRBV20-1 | CSAREGDIYTF
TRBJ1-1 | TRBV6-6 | CASTPEGGKAFF
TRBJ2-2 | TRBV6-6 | CATEGLAGTGELFF
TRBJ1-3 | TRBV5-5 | CASSLEEGRNTIYF
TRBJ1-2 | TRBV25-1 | CASSEYLPGDGYTF
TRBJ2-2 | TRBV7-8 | CASCRGGQDPGELFF
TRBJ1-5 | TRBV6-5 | CASKQNQPQHF
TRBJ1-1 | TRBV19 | CASSITGINTEAFF
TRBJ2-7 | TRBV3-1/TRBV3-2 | CASSFTRSVGEQYF
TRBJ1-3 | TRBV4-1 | CASSQITGGSGNTIYF
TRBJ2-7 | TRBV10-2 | CASASTGGLYEQYF
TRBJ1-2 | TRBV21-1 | CASSTGHERNYGYTF
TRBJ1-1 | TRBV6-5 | CASSSRSGEAFF
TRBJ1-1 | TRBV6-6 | CASSGGPPQAEAFF
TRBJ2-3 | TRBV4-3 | CASSQAQQPSGGTDTQYF
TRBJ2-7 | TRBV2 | CASRARGALSYEQYF
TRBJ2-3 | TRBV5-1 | CASSLSQPSTDTQYF
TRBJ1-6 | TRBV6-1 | CASSELTGPLHF
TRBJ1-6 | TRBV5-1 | CASSPLPEGLDSPLHF
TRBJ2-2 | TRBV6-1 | CASSVRPGGLSNTGELFF
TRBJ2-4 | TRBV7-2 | CASSLGGGLVQYF
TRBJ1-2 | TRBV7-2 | CASSPDRGISYGYTF
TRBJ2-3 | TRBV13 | CASSVSRSLAGGPTETDTQYF
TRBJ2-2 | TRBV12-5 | CASGPSTRWGSGGAANTGELFF
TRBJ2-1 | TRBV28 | CASSFGLQLNEQFF
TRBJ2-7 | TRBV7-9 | CASSFPGGHEQYF
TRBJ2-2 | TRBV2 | CASRGLAGGLANTGELFF
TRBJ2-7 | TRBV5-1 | CASSWTAYSYEQYF
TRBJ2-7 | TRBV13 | CASSLRTSGSYEQYF
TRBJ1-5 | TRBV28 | CASSPGQGDQPQHF
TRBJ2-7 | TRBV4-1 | CASSQMGGARAYEQYF
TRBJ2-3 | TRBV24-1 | CATSGRSSGRDITQYF
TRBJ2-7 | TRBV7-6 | CASSLTPGRYEQYF
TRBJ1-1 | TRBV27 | CASSALGRSTEAFF
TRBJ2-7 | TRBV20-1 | CSASSGYEQYF
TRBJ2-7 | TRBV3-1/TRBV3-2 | CASSQGEGGTLYEQYF
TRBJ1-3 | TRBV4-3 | CASSPRTEGNTIYF
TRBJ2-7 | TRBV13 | CASSFLAGETYEQYF
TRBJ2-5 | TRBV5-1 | CASSLTQETQYF
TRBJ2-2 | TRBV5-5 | CASSSNRIFTGELFF
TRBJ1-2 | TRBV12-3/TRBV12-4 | CASRPQGTYGYTF
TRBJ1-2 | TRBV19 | CASSWSQGTYGYTF
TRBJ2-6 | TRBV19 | CASSIGGWTAGANVLTF
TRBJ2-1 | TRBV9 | CASSALSGNEQFF
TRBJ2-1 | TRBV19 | CASSIVAGGFVDEQFF
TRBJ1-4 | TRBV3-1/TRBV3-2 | CASRKQATNEKLFF
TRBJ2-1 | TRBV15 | CATSSTPQGGQFF